Described below is a single T cell receptor beta chain sequence and its context. This clonotype came up many times. The antigen it binds to is not known. No much larger clone is present one base from it, and per-base qualities are unavailable. Sequencing used an Illumina HiSeq 1500. TCRdb reprocessing: public reads trimmed at Q25 with fastp, clones called with MiXCR, in-frame beta chains kept. Duplicate CDR3 protein sequences are folded into a single record with the most common DNA and genes. This sample has approximately 470,000 distinct CDR3 sequences in its table, and about 42% of those were observed once. The ten largest make up around 44% of the sample. Sample treatment or condition, as interpreted from the label and publication: in vitro stimulation with specific CMV peptide epitopes to enrich CMV-specific T cells. The CDR3 covers 19 residues, taking in both the cysteine and the phenylalanine. The entry retains the CDR3 DNA only, 57 bases that are in frame from base 1. From a lookup of the germline V gene, CDR1 and CDR2 are SGHTA and FQGNSA. The trim is 7 bases for V and 0 bases for J, with a gap of 22 bases between the germline ends.

The data are from a study of T cell repertoires in cytomegalovirus infection (dated by TCRdb to between 2019 and 2020). In terms of the full investigation: The peptide stimulations were aimed at well-studied HLA-B-restricted epitopes as well as recently identified HLA-C-restricted CMV epitopes, whose presentation resists viral immunomodulation. Because public TCR beta signatures pointed to carriage of CMV infection together with the matching HLA type, the HLA type of each donor mattered for the analysis. Paper-wide results and their limitations: The ex vivo response was dominated by HLA-C-restricted CMV-specific TCR beta clonotypes, which also provided the single most frequent clonotype in two of eight donors. Carriers of CMV infection plus the relevant HLA type were discriminated by the cumulative frequency of public TCR beta family members in the study cohort and in an independent approximately 340-donor cohort.

Sequencing was performed on cultured PBMCs, taken from culture after CMV antigen stimulation. The sequence is built from TRBV7-2 and TRBJ2-6; matching of 6 bases hints at TRBD1 as the D gene. The clonotype was recovered from a human donor in good health (CMV status not recorded). Some clones in this sample may be carry-over from other donors' samples. The CDR3 reads as follows: CASTEEPGQIISGANVLTF. The sequenced DNA: TGTGCCAGCACCGAGGAACCGGGACAAATCATCTCTGGGGCCAACGTCCTGACTTTC. Where the CDR3 stops, the reference TRBV7-2 and TRBJ2-6 genes take over; the full variable domain is GAGVSQSPSNKVTEKGKDVELRCDPISGHTALYWYRQSLGQGLEFLIYFQGNSAPDKSGLPSDRFSAERTGGSVSTLTIQRTQQEDSAVYLCASTEEPGQIISGANVLTFGAGSRLTVL.